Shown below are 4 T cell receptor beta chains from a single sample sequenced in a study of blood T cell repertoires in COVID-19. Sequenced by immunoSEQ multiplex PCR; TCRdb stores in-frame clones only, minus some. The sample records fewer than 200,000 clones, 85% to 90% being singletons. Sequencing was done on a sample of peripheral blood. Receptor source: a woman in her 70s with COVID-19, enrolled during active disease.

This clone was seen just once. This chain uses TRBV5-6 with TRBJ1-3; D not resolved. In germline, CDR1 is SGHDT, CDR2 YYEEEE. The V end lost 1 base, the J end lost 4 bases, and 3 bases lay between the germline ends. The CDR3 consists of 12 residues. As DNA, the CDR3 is TGTGCCAGCAGCTTGTCGGGAAACACCATATATTTT. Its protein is CASSLSGNTIYF.

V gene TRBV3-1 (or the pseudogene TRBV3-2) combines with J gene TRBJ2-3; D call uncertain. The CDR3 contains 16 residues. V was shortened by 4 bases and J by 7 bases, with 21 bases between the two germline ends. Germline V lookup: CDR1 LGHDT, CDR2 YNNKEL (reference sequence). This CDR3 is CASSPYRAPAFNTQYF. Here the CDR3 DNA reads TGTGCCAGCAGCCCATACCGCGCGCCTGCTTTTAATACGCAGTATTTT.

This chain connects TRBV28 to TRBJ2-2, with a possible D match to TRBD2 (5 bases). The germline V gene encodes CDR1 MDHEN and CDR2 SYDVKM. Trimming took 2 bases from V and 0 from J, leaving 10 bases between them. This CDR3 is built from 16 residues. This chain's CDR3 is CASSLRRITNTGELFF. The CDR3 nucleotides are TGTGCCAGCAGTTTAAGGAGGATTACGAACACCGGGGAGCTGTTTTTT.

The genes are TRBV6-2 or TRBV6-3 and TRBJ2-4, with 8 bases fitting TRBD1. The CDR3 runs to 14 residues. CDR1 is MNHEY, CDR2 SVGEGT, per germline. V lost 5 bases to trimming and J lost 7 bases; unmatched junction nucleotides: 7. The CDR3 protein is CASSAPRQGNIQYF. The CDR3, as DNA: TGTGCCAGCAGTGCCCCGAGACAGGGGAACATTCAGTACTTC.